This is a list of T cell receptor beta chains from one sample in a study of T cell repertoires in ileal Crohn's disease. Only in-frame clones appear in the TCRdb table, and some are missing; sequencing was by immunoSEQ multiplex PCR. The repertoire consists of about 62,000 clones, with roughly nine tenths occurring once and the leading ten covering over 2%. Sequenced sample: ileal tissue. The source of these receptors is an adult with Crohn's disease. Both conserved end residues are part of each CDR3. The D gene is left open where the match is weak. Size tells how often a clone was seen (once, few, many) or the class of an expanded clone, and some rows leave it out.

clone_size: .; j_call: TRBJ2-3; d_call: TRBD2; cdr3_length: 19; v_call: TRBV4-2; cdr3_aa: CASSPKTGTRRRSTDTQYF; cdr3_nt: TGTGCCAGCAGCCCAAAAACCGGGACTAGAAGGAGAAGCACAGATACGCAGTATTTT
clone_size: .; j_call: TRBJ1-1; d_call: .; cdr3_length: 15; v_call: TRBV5-1; cdr3_aa: CASSPMLGANTEAFF; cdr3_nt: TGCGCCAGCAGCCCGATGTTGGGCGCCAACACTGAAGCTTTCTTT
clone_size: .; j_call: TRBJ1-2; d_call: .; cdr3_length: 13; v_call: TRBV6-6; cdr3_aa: CASSYGLNYGYTF; cdr3_nt: TGTGCCAGCAGTTACGGGCTTAACTATGGCTACACCTTC
clone_size: .; j_call: TRBJ1-1; d_call: .; cdr3_length: 15; v_call: TRBV5-8; cdr3_aa: CASSLATGGRTEAFF; cdr3_nt: TGTGCCAGCAGCTTGGCTACCGGGGGAAGGACTGAAGCTTTCTTT
clone_size: .; j_call: TRBJ2-1; d_call: TRBD1; cdr3_length: 16; v_call: TRBV25-1; cdr3_aa: CASSGAPGQGSDEQFF; cdr3_nt: TGTGCCAGCAGTGGGGCACCGGGACAGGGTTCGGATGAGCAGTTCTTC
clone_size: .; j_call: TRBJ2-3; d_call: .; cdr3_length: 14; v_call: TRBV6-5; cdr3_aa: CASSTGQGTDTQYF; cdr3_nt: TGTGCCAGCAGTACAGGGCAGGGCACAGATACGCAGTATTTT
clone_size: .; j_call: TRBJ2-7; d_call: TRBD1; cdr3_length: 15; v_call: TRBV14; cdr3_aa: CASSQQGQLFYEQYF; cdr3_nt: TGTGCCAGCAGCCAACAGGGACAGCTCTTCTACGAGCAGTACTTC
clone_size: .; j_call: TRBJ1-1; d_call: TRBD1; cdr3_length: 18; v_call: TRBV7-9; cdr3_aa: CASSLIDRGIWWNTEAFF; cdr3_nt: TGTGCCAGCAGCTTAATCGACAGGGGCATTTGGTGGAACACTGAAGCTTTCTTT
clone_size: .; j_call: TRBJ2-3; d_call: .; cdr3_length: 10; v_call: TRBV19; cdr3_aa: CATEGDTQYF; cdr3_nt: TGTGCCACAGAGGGAGATACGCAGTATTTT
clone_size: .; j_call: TRBJ1-5; d_call: .; cdr3_length: 14; v_call: TRBV4-3; cdr3_aa: CASSQEALNQPQHF; cdr3_nt: TGCGCCAGCAGCCAAGAAGCGTTAAATCAGCCCCAGCATTTT
clone_size: .; j_call: TRBJ1-5; d_call: .; cdr3_length: 13; v_call: TRBV6-6; cdr3_aa: CASSSYSNQPQHF; cdr3_nt: TGTGCCAGCAGTTCTTATAGCAATCAGCCCCAGCATTTT
clone_size: .; j_call: TRBJ1-2; d_call: TRBD1; cdr3_length: 15; v_call: TRBV19; cdr3_aa: CASSYFGDRDGGYTF; cdr3_nt: TGTGCCAGTAGTTACTTCGGGGACAGGGATGGCGGCTACACCTTC
clone_size: .; j_call: TRBJ1-4; d_call: .; cdr3_length: 14; v_call: TRBV6-1; cdr3_aa: CASRDIFTNEKLFF; cdr3_nt: TGTGCCAGCAGGGACATTTTTACTAATGAAAAACTGTTTTTT
clone_size: .; j_call: TRBJ2-2; d_call: .; cdr3_length: 15; v_call: TRBV15; cdr3_aa: CATAFWTSNTGELFF; cdr3_nt: TGTGCCACCGCATTTTGGACTTCAAACACCGGGGAGCTGTTTTTT
clone_size: .; j_call: TRBJ1-2; d_call: .; cdr3_length: 16; v_call: TRBV19; cdr3_aa: CASSIDDWGEAYGYTF; cdr3_nt: TGTGCCAGTAGTATAGATGATTGGGGGGAGGCGTATGGCTACACCTTC
clone_size: .; j_call: TRBJ2-1; d_call: .; cdr3_length: 12; v_call: TRBV5-1; cdr3_aa: CASSFPNDEQFF; cdr3_nt: TGCGCCAGCAGCTTTCCTAACGATGAGCAGTTCTTC
clone_size: once; j_call: TRBJ2-1; d_call: .; cdr3_length: 15; v_call: TRBV5-6; cdr3_aa: CASSWGTSRNNEQFF; cdr3_nt: TGTGCCAGCAGCTGGGGGACATCGCGGAACAATGAGCAGTTCTTC
clone_size: .; j_call: TRBJ2-1; d_call: TRBD1; cdr3_length: 14; v_call: TRBV5-1; cdr3_aa: CASSLAQGAHEQFF; cdr3_nt: TGCGCCAGCAGCTTGGCACAGGGGGCCCATGAGCAGTTCTTC
clone_size: .; j_call: TRBJ1-2; d_call: TRBD1; cdr3_length: 14; v_call: TRBV5-5; cdr3_aa: CASSWDRLTYGYTF; cdr3_nt: TGTGCCAGCAGTTGGGACAGACTAACCTATGGCTACACCTTC
clone_size: .; j_call: TRBJ2-7; d_call: TRBD2; cdr3_length: 15; v_call: TRBV9; cdr3_aa: CASSVGQREGSEQYF; cdr3_nt: TGTGCCAGCAGCGTAGGGCAGCGGGAGGGGAGCGAGCAGTACTTC
clone_size: once; j_call: TRBJ2-1; d_call: TRBD2; cdr3_length: 14; v_call: TRBV7-7; cdr3_aa: CASSAGDSYNEQFF; cdr3_nt: TGTGCCAGCAGTGCGGGGGACTCCTACAATGAGCAGTTCTTC
clone_size: few; j_call: TRBJ1-1; d_call: .; cdr3_length: 12; v_call: TRBV6-5; cdr3_aa: CASSSRETEAFF; cdr3_nt: TGTGCCAGCAGCTCGAGAGAGACTGAAGCTTTCTTT
clone_size: .; j_call: TRBJ1-2; d_call: TRBD1; cdr3_length: 16; v_call: TRBV11-2; cdr3_aa: CASSALVGQGVYGYTF; cdr3_nt: TGTGCCAGCAGCGCCCTCGTCGGACAGGGGGTTTATGGCTACACCTTC
clone_size: .; j_call: TRBJ2-5; d_call: .; cdr3_length: 11; v_call: TRBV20-1; cdr3_aa: CSATSQETQYF; cdr3_nt: TGCAGTGCCACATCCCAAGAGACCCAGTACTTC
clone_size: .; j_call: TRBJ2-1; d_call: TRBD2; cdr3_length: 20; v_call: TRBV4-3; cdr3_aa: CASSQDLLPTRLAGGIEQFF; cdr3_nt: TGCGCCAGCAGCCAAGATTTACTCCCGACGCGACTAGCGGGAGGGATTGAGCAGTTCTTC
clone_size: many; j_call: TRBJ1-5; d_call: .; cdr3_length: 13; v_call: TRBV19; cdr3_aa: CATGGGELQPQHF; cdr3_nt: TGTGCCACTGGGGGGGGAGAATTGCAGCCCCAGCATTTT
clone_size: .; j_call: TRBJ2-6; d_call: .; cdr3_length: 17; v_call: TRBV5-1; cdr3_aa: CASSLGGGLGEINVLTF; cdr3_nt: TGCGCCAGCAGCTTGGGTGGGGGACTTGGGGAAATCAACGTCCTGACTTTC
clone_size: .; j_call: TRBJ2-4; d_call: TRBD1; cdr3_length: 18; v_call: TRBV5-1; cdr3_aa: CASSLFVGGRGPLNIQYF; cdr3_nt: TGCGCCAGCAGCTTGTTCGTAGGCGGCAGGGGGCCCCTAAACATTCAGTACTTC
clone_size: .; j_call: TRBJ1-5; d_call: TRBD1; cdr3_length: 15; v_call: TRBV27; cdr3_aa: CASSKRQGLIQPQHF; cdr3_nt: TGTGCCAGCAGCAAGAGACAGGGTTTAATTCAGCCCCAGCATTTT
clone_size: .; j_call: TRBJ1-5; d_call: .; cdr3_length: 15; v_call: TRBV19; cdr3_aa: CASSMRSAGTQPQHF; cdr3_nt: TGTGCCAGTAGTATGAGGTCGGCGGGGACCCAGCCCCAGCATTTT
clone_size: .; j_call: TRBJ1-2; d_call: .; cdr3_length: 13; v_call: TRBV5-1; cdr3_aa: CASSTGPPYGYTF; cdr3_nt: TGCGCCAGCAGCACAGGGCCCCCATATGGCTACACCTTC
clone_size: few; j_call: TRBJ1-2; d_call: .; cdr3_length: 14; v_call: TRBV28; cdr3_aa: CASSRELPIYGYTF; cdr3_nt: TGTGCCAGCAGTCGTGAACTACCGATCTATGGCTACACCTTC
clone_size: .; j_call: TRBJ1-1; d_call: TRBD1; cdr3_length: 16; v_call: TRBV5-1; cdr3_aa: CASRKITGGDYTEAFF; cdr3_nt: TGCGCCAGCAGGAAGATTACAGGGGGCGATTATACTGAAGCTTTCTTT
clone_size: .; j_call: TRBJ1-5; d_call: TRBD1; cdr3_length: 15; v_call: TRBV2; cdr3_aa: CASSRDREGLEPQHF; cdr3_nt: TGTGCCAGCAGTCGGGACAGGGAAGGTCTGGAGCCCCAGCATTTT
clone_size: few; j_call: TRBJ1-4; d_call: .; cdr3_length: 13; v_call: TRBV29-1; cdr3_aa: CSVGGRVNEKLFF; cdr3_nt: TGCAGCGTTGGCGGCAGGGTGAATGAAAAACTGTTTTTT
clone_size: .; j_call: TRBJ1-1; d_call: .; cdr3_length: 13; v_call: TRBV28; cdr3_aa: CASSPHLNTEAFF; cdr3_nt: TGTGCCAGCAGTCCACACCTGAACACTGAAGCTTTCTTT
clone_size: .; j_call: TRBJ2-3; d_call: .; cdr3_length: 14; v_call: TRBV5-8; cdr3_aa: CASSPQTEGNTQYF; cdr3_nt: TGTGCCAGCAGCCCCCAGACAGAAGGCAATACGCAGTATTTT
clone_size: .; j_call: TRBJ1-6; d_call: .; cdr3_length: 14; v_call: TRBV6-5; cdr3_aa: CASSYSNRGSPLHF; cdr3_nt: TGTGCCAGCAGTTACTCGAATAGGGGCTCACCCCTCCACTTT
clone_size: .; j_call: TRBJ2-7; d_call: TRBD1; cdr3_length: 14; v_call: TRBV25-1; cdr3_aa: CASRETGGSYEQYF; cdr3_nt: TGTGCCAGCAGGGAGACAGGGGGCTCCTACGAGCAGTACTTC
clone_size: .; j_call: TRBJ2-5; d_call: .; cdr3_length: 16; v_call: TRBV7-2; cdr3_aa: CASSYDFRPYQETQYF; cdr3_nt: TGTGCCAGCAGCTACGACTTTCGCCCGTACCAAGAGACCCAGTACTTC
clone_size: .; j_call: TRBJ2-7; d_call: TRBD2; cdr3_length: 14; v_call: TRBV2; cdr3_aa: CASTGTSGTYEQYF; cdr3_nt: TGTGCCAGCACCGGGACTAGCGGAACCTACGAGCAGTACTTC
clone_size: .; j_call: TRBJ1-2; d_call: .; cdr3_length: 12; v_call: TRBV10-3; cdr3_aa: CAIGDRNYGYTF; cdr3_nt: TGTGCCATCGGTGACAGAAACTATGGCTACACCTTC
clone_size: .; j_call: TRBJ2-1; d_call: .; cdr3_length: 14; v_call: TRBV6-5; cdr3_aa: CASSYGSGYIEQFF; cdr3_nt: TGTGCCAGCAGTTATGGGTCAGGGTACATTGAGCAGTTCTTC
clone_size: .; j_call: TRBJ1-5; d_call: .; cdr3_length: 15; v_call: TRBV7-8; cdr3_aa: CASSLRDRFNQPQHF; cdr3_nt: TGTGCCAGCAGCTTACGCGACAGGTTCAATCAGCCCCAGCATTTT
clone_size: .; j_call: TRBJ1-4; d_call: .; cdr3_length: 13; v_call: TRBV29-1; cdr3_aa: CSVTGPRDEKLFF; cdr3_nt: TGCAGCGTCACAGGGCCTAGGGATGAAAAACTGTTTTTT
clone_size: .; j_call: TRBJ1-5; d_call: .; cdr3_length: 15; v_call: TRBV7-2; cdr3_aa: CASSLNGQDNQPQHF; cdr3_nt: TGTGCCAGCAGCCTTAATGGGCAGGACAATCAGCCCCAGCATTTT
clone_size: .; j_call: TRBJ2-4; d_call: TRBD2; cdr3_length: 17; v_call: TRBV19; cdr3_aa: CASSPRTSGWGLNIQYF; cdr3_nt: TGTGCCAGTAGCCCCCGGACTAGCGGATGGGGGTTAAACATTCAGTACTTC
clone_size: .; j_call: TRBJ2-2; d_call: TRBD1; cdr3_length: 16; v_call: TRBV5-6; cdr3_aa: CASSRIPGQGTGELFF; cdr3_nt: TGTGCCAGCAGCCGTATTCCGGGACAGGGGACCGGGGAGCTGTTTTTT
clone_size: .; j_call: TRBJ1-2; d_call: .; cdr3_length: 12; v_call: TRBV30; cdr3_aa: CAWTPLYYGYTF; cdr3_nt: TGTGCCTGGACTCCCCTGTACTATGGCTACACCTTC
clone_size: few; j_call: TRBJ2-1; d_call: .; cdr3_length: 14; v_call: TRBV11-2; cdr3_aa: CASSLALAYNEQFF; cdr3_nt: TGTGCCAGCAGCTTAGCCTTAGCCTACAATGAGCAGTTCTTC
clone_size: few; j_call: TRBJ1-2; d_call: .; cdr3_length: 11; v_call: TRBV29-1; cdr3_aa: CSVEGEYGYTF; cdr3_nt: TGCAGCGTTGAAGGGGAGTATGGCTACACCTTC
clone_size: .; j_call: TRBJ2-5; d_call: TRBD2; cdr3_length: 18; v_call: TRBV11-1; cdr3_aa: CASSRPTSGSGSQETQYF; cdr3_nt: TGTGCCAGCAGCCGTCCGACTAGCGGGAGCGGTTCCCAAGAGACCCAGTACTTC
clone_size: .; j_call: TRBJ2-7; d_call: TRBD1; cdr3_length: 13; v_call: TRBV29-1; cdr3_aa: CSVGQGSSYEQYF; cdr3_nt: TGCAGCGTGGGACAGGGAAGTTCCTACGAGCAGTACTTC
clone_size: once; j_call: TRBJ1-5; d_call: .; cdr3_length: 13; v_call: TRBV7-2; cdr3_aa: CASSFFLYQPQHF; cdr3_nt: TGTGCCAGCAGCTTTTTCCTTTATCAGCCCCAGCATTTT
clone_size: .; j_call: TRBJ2-3; d_call: TRBD1; cdr3_length: 16; v_call: TRBV19; cdr3_aa: CASSKQGALYTDTQYF; cdr3_nt: TGTGCCAGTAGTAAACAGGGGGCGTTATACACAGATACGCAGTATTTT
clone_size: .; j_call: TRBJ2-4; d_call: TRBD2; cdr3_length: 15; v_call: TRBV5-6; cdr3_aa: CASSPYGTNGNIQYF; cdr3_nt: TGTGCCAGCAGCCCCTACGGGACTAACGGGAACATTCAGTACTTC
clone_size: .; j_call: TRBJ1-6; d_call: .; cdr3_length: 13; v_call: TRBV27; cdr3_aa: CASWSQGGSPLHF; cdr3_nt: TGTGCCAGTTGGAGTCAGGGAGGTTCACCCCTCCACTTT
clone_size: once; j_call: TRBJ1-5; d_call: TRBD1; cdr3_length: 14; v_call: TRBV6-1; cdr3_aa: CASTVDRDYQPQHF; cdr3_nt: TGTGCCAGCACAGTGGACAGGGATTATCAGCCCCAGCATTTT
clone_size: few; j_call: TRBJ1-2; d_call: TRBD1; cdr3_length: 14; v_call: TRBV25-1; cdr3_aa: CASSETDRVEGYTF; cdr3_nt: TGTGCCAGCAGTGAAACCGACAGGGTGGAAGGCTACACCTTC
clone_size: .; j_call: TRBJ1-3; d_call: .; cdr3_length: 14; v_call: TRBV5-1; cdr3_aa: CASRWQEGGNTIYF; cdr3_nt: TGCGCCAGCAGGTGGCAAGAGGGCGGAAACACCATATATTTT